Listed here are 8 T cell receptor beta chains from one sample, sequenced in a study of cytomegalovirus exposure and HLA in healthy donors. PCR employed 60 Vbeta and 13 Jbeta primers. Only in-frame clones appear in the TCRdb table, and some are missing; sequencing was by immunoSEQ multiplex PCR. This sample has about 67,000 clones, with 80% to 90% found just once. The sample consisted of PBMCs. The receptors derive from a woman aged 25 to 39 in good health and CMV-seronegative.

This chain uses TRBV27 with TRBJ1-2; D is possibly TRBD1 (6 bases). The CDR3 consists of 13 residues. V was clipped by 4 bases and J by 2 bases, with 8 bases between them. Germline CDR1 MNHEY, CDR2 SMNVEV (reference sequence). The CDR3 nucleotides read TGTGCCAGCAGTTATCAGGGGAACTATGGCTACACCTTC. It yields the protein CASSYQGNYGYTF.

The rearrangement uses TRBV7-9 and TRBJ1-3; possibly TRBD1 for D (5 bases). The germline V gene has CDR1 SEHNR and CDR2 FQNEAQ (reference sequence). The CDR3 extends over 16 amino acids. With 2 bases removed from V and 9 bases from J, the gap between germline ends came to 20 bases. The CDR3 protein is CASSLSGLREISTIYF. In DNA form, the CDR3 reads TGTGCCAGCAGCTTATCGGGACTACGGGAAATAAGCACCATATATTTT.

This clone is medium-sized (0.01 to 0.1%) within its sample. The chain joins TRBV19 to TRBJ1-4, with D perhaps matching TRBD1 (5 bases). CDR1 and CDR2 (germline): LNHDA, SQIVND (reference sequence). The CDR3 is made up of 15 amino acids. Trimming left V 9 bases short and J 5 bases short, with 19 bases between. CDR3 nucleotides: TGTGCCAGCTCCTGGGCAGGGAACAGGAATGAAAAACTGTTTTTT. This sequence encodes CASSWAGNRNEKLFF.

With respect to this clone: Other DNA sequences in the same sample also yield this CDR3. This sequence joins TRBV6-1 and TRBJ1-6; D remains unclear. The CDR3 runs to 14 residues. Germline CDR1 MNHNS, CDR2 SASEGT. V lost 2 bases and J lost 10, with 12 bases in between. DNA for the CDR3: TGTGCCAGCAGTGAATTCCCGGGGAGCTCACCCCTCCACTTT. Its protein is CASSEFPGSSPLHF.

The chain has TRBV23-1 and TRBJ1-1; no definite D call. TRBV23-1 is an ORF for which the function is uncertain. Trimming took 0 bases from V and 7 from J, leaving 6 bases between them. The CDR3 is made up of 12 amino acids. CDR3: CASSQSRCEAFF. The CDR3 nucleotides are TGCGCCAGCAGTCAATCACGGTGTGAAGCTTTCTTT.

This clone was detected once. The V and J genes are TRBV27 and TRBJ2-7; TRBD1 matches at 7 bases. This CDR3 is built from 18 residues. V dropped 2 bases and J dropped 3; count of bases not matched to a gene: 16. Germline V CDR1 and CDR2: MNHEY, SMNVEV (reference sequence). CDR3 bases: TGTGCCAGCAGTTTACGTCCCATCCGACAGGGAGTGAGCTACGAGCAGTACTTC. Translated, it gives CASSLRPIRQGVSYEQYF.

The gene calls are TRBV27 and TRBJ1-2; the D gene is possibly TRBD1 (5 bases). The length of the CDR3 is 14 residues. Germline lookup yields CDR1 MNHEY and CDR2 SMNVEV (reference sequence). The V end lost 8 bases, the J end lost 4 bases, and 17 bases lay between the germline ends. CDR3 DNA sequence: TGTGCCAGCGGCCAGGGTGATTATAGCTATGGCTACACCTTC. It yields the protein CASGQGDYSYGYTF.

This sequence joins TRBV2 and TRBJ2-5, with TRBD1 as a possible D gene (5 bases). The J call may be wrong; the DNA end is better matched by TRBJ2-7. Germline V gene sequence: CDR1 SNHLY, CDR2 FYNNEI. The CDR3 runs to 14 residues. DNA for the CDR3: TGTGCCAGCAGTGCCCGACAGCACTCCTACGAGCAGTACTTC. Its translation: CASSARQHSYEQYF.